The text below deals with one TCR beta chain. Clones were read by immunoSEQ multiplex PCR, and TCRdb kept only the in-frame ones, dropping some. This table has tens of thousands of clones, 65% to 85% appearing once. These data come from a study of OX40 agonist ivuxolimab in advanced cancers. Study-wide context: Patient treatment consisted of intravenous ivuxolimab administration every 2 weeks at 0.01 to 10 mg/kg. Antecedent anti-PD-1, anti-PD-L1 or anti-CTLA-4 therapy was permissible, with roughly 36% having received some.

The specimen was CD4+ or CD8+ T cells sorted from blood, collected in a trial of the OX40 agonist ivuxolimab. The TCR originated in an adult with an advanced solid tumor such as melanoma, head and neck, liver or kidney cancer.

CDR3 DNA: TGTGCCAGTAGTCTCCCCGGGGGGCCGGGTAATGAGCAGTTCTTC. It encodes CASSLPGGPGNEQFF. The rearrangement uses TRBV19 and TRBJ2-1, with TRBD2 as a possible D gene (7 bases). CDR1 and CDR2 (germline): LNHDA, SQIVND (reference sequence). There are 15 residues in the CDR3. V was cut by 5 bases and J by 7 bases, with 18 bases left in between.